These T cell receptor beta chains were read from a single sample in a study of T cell repertoires in cytomegalovirus infection. TCRdb recomputed calls from the reads with MiXCR, one row per CDR3 protein. The sample includes fewer than 1,000,000 distinct CDR3 sequences, around 32% seen only once; the top ten take over 11%. Their antigens are not known. This sample comprised cultured CD8+ T cells from PBMCs, obtained from culture after CMV antigen stimulation. Receptors originate from a human donor in good health (CMV status not recorded). Some clones in this sample may be carry-over from other donors' samples. CDR3s include the opening cysteine and the closing phenylalanine or tryptophan. The D gene is left open where the match is weak. Size is omitted from some rows. Given values are once, few, many or a class for expanded clones.

d_call: TRBD2
clone_size: few
j_call: TRBJ2-1
v_call: TRBV4-3
cdr3_aa: CASSQESGGRFEQFF
cdr3_nt: TGCGCCAGCAGCCAAGAAAGCGGGGGGCGATTTGAGCAGTTCTTC

d_call: TRBD1
clone_size: NA
j_call: TRBJ1-5
v_call: TRBV2
cdr3_aa: CASSETGGIQPQHF
cdr3_nt: TGTGCCAGCAGCGAAACAGGGGGGATTCAGCCCCAGCATTTT

d_call: TRBD2
clone_size: NA
j_call: TRBJ2-1
v_call: TRBV4-1
cdr3_aa: CASSPPLAGYAYNEQFF
cdr3_nt: TGTGCCAGCAGCCCTCCCCTAGCGGGGTACGCCTACAATGAGCAGTTCTTC

d_call: NA
clone_size: NA
j_call: TRBJ2-6
v_call: TRBV5-5
cdr3_aa: CASSSGTGSGANVLTF
cdr3_nt: TGTGCCAGCAGCTCCGGGACTGGCTCTGGGGCCAACGTCCTGACTTTC

d_call: TRBD2
clone_size: NA
j_call: TRBJ2-2
v_call: TRBV9
cdr3_aa: CASSAFGGGYGTGELFF
cdr3_nt: TGTGCCAGCAGCGCCTTCGGGGGGGGCTACGGCACCGGGGAGCTGTTTTTT

d_call: NA
clone_size: many
j_call: TRBJ1-6
v_call: TRBV7-8
cdr3_aa: CASSLSDASSYNSPLHF
cdr3_nt: TGTGCCAGCAGCTTGTCGGACGCCAGCTCCTATAATTCACCCCTCCACTTT

d_call: NA
clone_size: NA
j_call: TRBJ1-5
v_call: TRBV2
cdr3_aa: CASTPFKELVQPQHF
cdr3_nt: TGTGCCAGCACTCCCTTCAAGGAATTGGTCCAGCCCCAGCATTTT

d_call: TRBD1
clone_size: few
j_call: TRBJ2-3
v_call: TRBV27
cdr3_aa: CASSLRDRVPDTQYF
cdr3_nt: TGTGCCAGCAGTTTGAGGGACAGGGTGCCAGATACGCAGTATTTT

d_call: NA
clone_size: many
j_call: TRBJ1-3
v_call: TRBV6-2/TRBV6-3
cdr3_aa: CASSYTPGSLSGNTIYF
cdr3_nt: TGTGCCAGCAGTTACACCCCAGGAAGCCTCTCTGGAAACACCATATATTTT

d_call: NA
clone_size: NA
j_call: TRBJ1-5
v_call: TRBV27
cdr3_aa: CASSLWQGINQPQHF
cdr3_nt: TGTGCCAGCAGTTTATGGCAGGGAATAAATCAGCCCCAGCATTTT

d_call: TRBD1
clone_size: once
j_call: TRBJ2-1
v_call: TRBV10-2
cdr3_aa: CASSEEGAGYNEQFF
cdr3_nt: TGCGCCAGCAGTGAAGAGGGGGCAGGGTACAATGAGCAGTTCTTC

d_call: NA
clone_size: many
j_call: TRBJ2-1
v_call: TRBV4-1
cdr3_aa: CASSPGTGQFF
cdr3_nt: TGCGCCAGCAGCCCAGGGACGGGGCAGTTCTTC

d_call: TRBD1
clone_size: many
j_call: TRBJ1-3
v_call: TRBV7-9
cdr3_aa: CASSPGGLSGNTIYF
cdr3_nt: TGTGCCAGCAGCCCAGGGGGCCTCTCTGGAAACACCATATATTTT

d_call: NA
clone_size: few
j_call: TRBJ2-1
v_call: TRBV7-9
cdr3_aa: CASSQGPQSSYNEQFF
cdr3_nt: TGTGCCAGCAGCCAGGGACCTCAGAGCTCCTACAATGAGCAGTTCTTC

d_call: NA
clone_size: few
j_call: TRBJ2-2
v_call: TRBV7-6
cdr3_aa: CASSLAREWVPGELFF
cdr3_nt: TGTGCCAGCAGCTTAGCCCGGGAATGGGTTCCCGGGGAGCTGTTTTTT

d_call: TRBD1
clone_size: NA
j_call: TRBJ2-5
v_call: TRBV24-1
cdr3_aa: CATSAGTGWRTQYF
cdr3_nt: TGTGCCACCAGTGCAGGGACAGGGTGGAGGACCCAGTACTTC

d_call: TRBD1
clone_size: NA
j_call: TRBJ2-3
v_call: TRBV6-5
cdr3_aa: CASSYNLGQSTDTQYF
cdr3_nt: TGTGCCAGCAGTTATAATCTGGGACAGAGCACAGATACGCAGTATTTT

d_call: NA
clone_size: few
j_call: TRBJ2-7
v_call: TRBV7-2
cdr3_aa: CASSTDSTYEQYF
cdr3_nt: TGTGCCAGCAGCACCGACAGTACCTACGAGCAGTACTTC

d_call: NA
clone_size: many
j_call: TRBJ2-1
v_call: TRBV7-8
cdr3_aa: CASSSANWAGTFNEQFF
cdr3_nt: TGTGCCAGCAGCTCCGCCAACTGGGCGGGGACTTTCAATGAGCAGTTCTTC

d_call: TRBD1
clone_size: few
j_call: TRBJ1-5
v_call: TRBV6-2/TRBV6-3
cdr3_aa: CASGIGTGEAQPQHF
cdr3_nt: TGTGCCAGCGGGATCGGGACAGGGGAGGCTCAGCCCCAGCATTTT

d_call: NA
clone_size: NA
j_call: TRBJ1-2
v_call: TRBV4-1
cdr3_aa: CASSQVGSFYGYTF
cdr3_nt: TGCGCCAGCAGCCAAGTGGGCAGCTTCTATGGCTACACCTTC

d_call: NA
clone_size: NA
j_call: TRBJ2-5
v_call: TRBV2
cdr3_aa: CASTGSGGGVETQYF
cdr3_nt: TGTGCCAGCACCGGTTCGGGAGGGGGCGTAGAGACCCAGTACTTC

d_call: TRBD2
clone_size: NA
j_call: TRBJ2-5
v_call: TRBV4-2
cdr3_aa: CASSQEIGTSPETQYF
cdr3_nt: TGTGCCAGCAGCCAAGAGATTGGGACTAGCCCAGAGACCCAGTACTTC

d_call: NA
clone_size: few
j_call: TRBJ2-7
v_call: TRBV7-9
cdr3_aa: CASSLLGGRDYEQYF
cdr3_nt: TGTGCCAGCAGCTTACTCGGGGGAAGGGACTACGAGCAGTACTTC

d_call: NA
clone_size: few
j_call: TRBJ1-1
v_call: TRBV7-9
cdr3_aa: CASSLESAARLDTEAFF
cdr3_nt: TGTGCCAGCAGCTTAGAATCGGCAGCGAGGTTGGACACTGAAGCTTTCTTT

d_call: NA
clone_size: few
j_call: TRBJ2-2
v_call: TRBV19
cdr3_aa: CASRPGPNTGELFF
cdr3_nt: TGTGCCAGTAGGCCGGGTCCGAACACCGGGGAGCTGTTTTTT

d_call: NA
clone_size: few
j_call: TRBJ1-1
v_call: TRBV7-9
cdr3_aa: CASSLVAANTEAFF
cdr3_nt: TGTGCCAGCAGCTTAGTGGCAGCAAACACTGAAGCTTTCTTT

d_call: NA
clone_size: NA
j_call: TRBJ2-5
v_call: TRBV5-1
cdr3_aa: CASSLGRGFQETQYF
cdr3_nt: TGCGCCAGCAGCTTGGGAAGGGGCTTCCAAGAGACCCAGTACTTC

d_call: NA
clone_size: few
j_call: TRBJ1-5
v_call: TRBV27
cdr3_aa: CASSFQGHNQPQHF
cdr3_nt: TGTGCCAGCAGTTTTCAGGGGCACAATCAGCCCCAGCATTTT

d_call: TRBD1
clone_size: many
j_call: TRBJ1-2
v_call: TRBV7-9
cdr3_aa: CASSETGGGYTF
cdr3_nt: TGTGCCAGCAGCGAAACAGGGGGCGGCTACACCTTC

d_call: NA
clone_size: NA
j_call: TRBJ2-5
v_call: TRBV4-2
cdr3_aa: CASSQDDGLQETQYF
cdr3_nt: TGTGCCAGCAGCCAAGATGATGGACTCCAAGAGACCCAGTACTTC